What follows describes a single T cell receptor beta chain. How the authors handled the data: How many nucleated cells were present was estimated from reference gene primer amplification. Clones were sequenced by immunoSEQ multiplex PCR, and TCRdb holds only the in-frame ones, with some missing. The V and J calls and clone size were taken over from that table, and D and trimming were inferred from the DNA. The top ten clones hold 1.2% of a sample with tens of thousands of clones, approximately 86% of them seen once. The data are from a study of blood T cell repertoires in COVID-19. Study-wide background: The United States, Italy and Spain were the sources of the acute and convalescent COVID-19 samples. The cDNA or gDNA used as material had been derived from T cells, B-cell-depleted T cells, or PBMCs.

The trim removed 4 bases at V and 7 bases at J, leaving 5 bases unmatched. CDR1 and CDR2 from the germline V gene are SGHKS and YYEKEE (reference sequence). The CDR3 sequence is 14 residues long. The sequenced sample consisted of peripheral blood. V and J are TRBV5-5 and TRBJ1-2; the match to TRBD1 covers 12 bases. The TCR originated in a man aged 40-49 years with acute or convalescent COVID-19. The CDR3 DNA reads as TGTGCCAGCAGCCGGGACAGGGGGCCGAGTGGCTACACCTTC. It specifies CASSRDRGPSGYTF.